This T cell receptor (beta chain) was sequenced during a study of monozygotic twins with cystic fibrosis. In the case of this clone: Its antigen is as yet unknown.

Generated by immunoSEQ multiplex PCR, the TCRdb table keeps only in-frame clones and is missing some. Among some 35,000 clones, around 90% were seen once, and the ten largest hold around 0.19%. Overall study findings and caveats: J usage was most co-twin-similar in 8 of 16 pairs, V in 13. The repertoire was suggested to be naive-dominated, clonality median about 0.009. No link emerged between shared CDR3 counts and age, concordance or severity.

CDR3 size: 15 residues. Germline CDR1 SNHLY, CDR2 FYNNEI. V was shortened by 6 bases and J by 0 bases, with 15 bases between the two germline ends. The genes are TRBV2 and TRBJ2-7, with D possibly being TRBD1 (7 bases). The material sequenced was blood. This TCR derives from a boy aged 2 to 9 with cystic fibrosis. CDR3: CASSGGTESSYEQYF. The CDR3 coding sequence is TGTGCCAGCAGCGGAGGGACAGAAAGCTCCTACGAGCAGTACTTC.